This is a list of T cell receptor beta chains from one sample in a study of T cell changes during pregnancy in multiple sclerosis. Assay used: immunoSEQ multiplex PCR; TCRdb lists only in-frame clones, some missing. The data hold roughly 50,000 clones, with 92% observed a single time. The sample in question was CD4+ T cells from peripheral blood mononuclear cells, obtained in the third trimester of pregnancy. The receptors were sampled from a female donor with multiple sclerosis, enrolled in a pregnancy study. The CDR3 runs from the conserved cysteine through the conserved F or W. A D gene is named only where the DNA matches it firmly. Rows may omit the clone size; those that give it use once, few, many or a size class.

d_call clone_size j_call v_call cdr3_nt cdr3_aa
. . TRBJ1-2 TRBV9 TGTGCCAGCAGCCTTGGGCGCTCTCCGACAGTTTATGGCTACACCTTC CASSLGRSPTVYGYTF
. . TRBJ2-5 TRBV7-9 TGTGCCAGCAGCTTAGCTGGACTACTCAGCGAGACCCAGTACTTC CASSLAGLLSETQYF
. once TRBJ1-2 TRBV6-5 TGTGCCAGCAGTTACGCACAGCTCTATGGCTACACCTTC CASSYAQLYGYTF
TRBD1 . TRBJ1-2 TRBV6-1 TGTGCCAGCAGTGCACGTCCGGGACAGGGGCACTATGGCTACACCTTC CASSARPGQGHYGYTF
. . TRBJ1-1 TRBV28 TGTGCCAGCAGTTTAAGACAGGTCGGGGCCGAGGCTTTCTTT CASSLRQVGAEAFF
TRBD1 . TRBJ2-4 TRBV27 TGTGCCAGCAGTTCTAGACAGGGTTCAAACATTCAGTACTTC CASSSRQGSNIQYF
. . TRBJ2-7 TRBV6-6 TGTGCCAGCAGTTACGGGCAAGGCATCTCCTACGAGCAGTACTTC CASSYGQGISYEQYF
TRBD1 . TRBJ2-2 TRBV7-2 TGTGCCAGCAGGACCGGGACAGGGGCCGGGGAGCTGTTTTTT CASRTGTGAGELFF
. . TRBJ1-5 TRBV7-9 TGTGCCAGCAGCTTAGATGATGGGTGGCAGGGTAGCAATCAGCCCCAGCATTTT CASSLDDGWQGSNQPQHF
TRBD1 . TRBJ2-7 TRBV11-2 TGTGCCAGCAGCTTGACAGGGGACCCCTCCGAGCAGTACTTC CASSLTGDPSEQYF
TRBD1 . TRBJ2-7 TRBV6-1 TGTGCCAGCAGGGCTAGACAGGGTTCTGACTACGAGCAGTACTTC CASRARQGSDYEQYF
TRBD1 . TRBJ2-5 TRBV9 TGTGCCAGCAGCCTCGGGGCAGGGGGCCGACGGGAGACCCAGTACTTC CASSLGAGGRRETQYF
TRBD1 once TRBJ2-1 TRBV2 TGTGCCAGCAGTGTCGACAGGGGGGTCTACAATGAGCAGTTCTTC CASSVDRGVYNEQFF
. . TRBJ1-5 TRBV19 TGTGCCAGTAGTAGAGACGGTCCGAGGAGGCCCCAGCATTTT CASSRDGPRRPQHF
. . TRBJ2-3 TRBV2 TGTGCCAGCAGTCTCTCGGGTCCCACAGATACGCAGTATTTT CASSLSGPTDTQYF
. . TRBJ2-2 TRBV5-5 TGTGCCAGCAGCTGGGGGGACTCTTACACCGGGGAGCTGTTTTTT CASSWGDSYTGELFF
. . TRBJ1-1 TRBV5-1 TGCGCCAGCAGCGTAGGGGGAAACACTGAAGCTTTCTTT CASSVGGNTEAFF
TRBD2 . TRBJ2-7 TRBV7-6 TGTGCCAGCAGCTTGGAACCTTCTAGCGGGAGGGCCCTCTACGAGCAGTACTTC CASSLEPSSGRALYEQYF
. . TRBJ1-2 TRBV27 TGTGCCAGCAGTTTACAGGGACTGAACTACACCTTC CASSLQGLNYTF
TRBD2 once TRBJ2-1 TRBV5-1 TGCGCCAGCAGCTTGGGCAGCGGGGGGGCCTACAATGAGCAGTTCTTC CASSLGSGGAYNEQFF
TRBD2 . TRBJ2-7 TRBV5-1 TGCGCCAGCAGCCCCACGGGACTAGCGGGAACCTACGAGCAGTACTTC CASSPTGLAGTYEQYF
. . TRBJ2-2 TRBV19 TGTGCCAGTAGTATTAAGAACACCGGGGAGCTGTTTTTT CASSIKNTGELFF
TRBD2 . TRBJ2-7 TRBV7-9 TGTGCCAGCAGCTCCCCTCTGGGAGGGCTTTCCTACGAGCAGTACTTC CASSSPLGGLSYEQYF
. . TRBJ2-7 TRBV7-2 TGTGCCAGCAGCTCCCCCGGAGGGACAGTGGTCAACGAGCAGTACTTC CASSSPGGTVVNEQYF
TRBD1 . TRBJ2-2 TRBV6-1 TGTGCCAGCATCTCCGGGACAGCAAACACCGGGGAGCTGTTTTTT CASISGTANTGELFF
. . TRBJ2-5 TRBV6-5 TGTGCCAGCAGTTACCTCAGTCAAGAGACCCAGTACTTC CASSYLSQETQYF
. once TRBJ1-1 TRBV19 TGTGCCAGTAGTTTAGTCGGTCCGGGTACGAGCGAAGCTTTCTTT CASSLVGPGTSEAFF
TRBD1 . TRBJ2-7 TRBV6-6 TGTGCCAGCAGTTCGCCCGGGACAGGGAGTTACGAGCAGTACTTC CASSSPGTGSYEQYF
. . TRBJ2-7 TRBV29-1 TGCAGCGTCCGGGTTGGAGGGAACTCTCACGAGCAGTACTTC CSVRVGGNSHEQYF
TRBD1 . TRBJ1-4 TRBV6-1 TGTGCCAGCGCCTACTCACAGGGGCGAGGTGAAAAACTGTTTTTT CASAYSQGRGEKLFF
TRBD1 . TRBJ1-1 TRBV5-1 TGCGCCACCAACTATACGGGACAGGCGCTGAACACTGAAGCTTTCTTT CATNYTGQALNTEAFF
TRBD2 . TRBJ2-1 TRBV30 TGTGCCTGGAGTCCCCGGACTAGCCAACTCCAGGATCTTAGCTCCTACAATGAGCAGTTCTTC CAWSPRTSQLQDLSSYNEQFF
TRBD1 . TRBJ1-1 TRBV7-2 TGTGCCAGCAGCCCACGACAGGGTACGAACACTGAAGCTTTCTTT CASSPRQGTNTEAFF
. once TRBJ1-1 TRBV19 TGTGCCAGTAGTATAGATCTAATTACACCGGGCACTGAAGCTTTCTTT CASSIDLITPGTEAFF
. once TRBJ1-2 TRBV5-5 TGTGCCAGCAGCCTGCCCTGGGAAGGGGGTGGCTACACCTTC CASSLPWEGGGYTF
. . TRBJ1-2 TRBV5-4 TGTGCCAGCAGCTTTCGGGACATCAGCTACACCTTC CASSFRDISYTF
TRBD1 . TRBJ1-4 TRBV19 TGTGCCAGTAGTGTGGACAGGGAAAAAGGAGAAAAACTGTTTTTT CASSVDREKGEKLFF
. . TRBJ2-2 TRBV19 TGTGCCAGTATGGGGGCTACGAACGCCGGGGAGCTGTTTTTT CASMGATNAGELFF
TRBD1 . TRBJ2-2 TRBV7-3 TGTGCCACCTCCTTAAACTCAGGGGGCGGGGAGCTGTTTTTT CATSLNSGGGELFF
TRBD1 . TRBJ2-7 TRBV2 TGTGCCAGCAGTGGTTTGGGACAGGTAATCTACGAGCAGTACTTC CASSGLGQVIYEQYF
TRBD1 . TRBJ1-1 TRBV6-5 TGTGCCAGCAGTTACTACGGGACAGGGAACACTGAAGCTTTCTTT CASSYYGTGNTEAFF
TRBD1 . TRBJ2-7 TRBV9 TGTGCCAGCAGCTCCTCAGGGGGCAGTTACGAGCAGTACTTC CASSSSGGSYEQYF
TRBD1 . TRBJ2-7 TRBV19 TGTGCCAGTAGTCTCGGACAGGGGCCCTACGAGCAGTACTTC CASSLGQGPYEQYF
. . TRBJ2-1 TRBV19 TGTGCCAGTACTCTGCGGCACTACAATGAGCAGTTCTTC CASTLRHYNEQFF
TRBD1 . TRBJ1-3 TRBV5-6 TGTGCCAGCAGCTTGGACAGGGGATACTCTGGAAACACCATATATTTT CASSLDRGYSGNTIYF
TRBD1 . TRBJ1-1 TRBV9 TGTGCCAGCAGCCTCCCGGGACAGGGGAACACTGAAGCTTTCTTT CASSLPGQGNTEAFF